Listed below are T cell receptor beta chains from one sample, sequenced in a study of cytomegalovirus exposure and HLA in healthy donors. The assay was immunoSEQ multiplex PCR, and TCRdb's table has in-frame clones only and misses some. Of some 330,000 clones listed, roughly 89% are singletons. Sequenced sample: PBMCs. Source of these receptors: a woman aged 18-35 years in good health and CMV-seronegative. Each CDR3 is given with its conserved first and last residue. A D gene is named only where the DNA matches it firmly. Clone size is given for some rows only: seen once, a few or many times, or a class if the clone is expanded.

v_call	j_call	clone_size	d_call	cdr3_nt	cdr3_aa
TRBV10-3	TRBJ2-2	few	TRBD1	TGTGCCACCGTTCCGGGACAGTTCCCACTTTATAACACCGGGGAGCTGTTTTTT	CATVPGQFPLYNTGELFF
TRBV4-3	TRBJ2-5	once	TRBD2	TGCGCCAGCAGCCCCGCCACGATGCTAGCGGGAGAGTCGGAGACCCAGTACTTC	CASSPATMLAGESETQYF
TRBV11-3	TRBJ2-3	NA	TRBD2	TGTGCCAGCAGCTTAGACCCACCGGGACTAGCGGGAGGGACAGATACGCAGTATTTT	CASSLDPPGLAGGTDTQYF
TRBV27	TRBJ2-7	NA	TRBD2	TGTGCCAGTCGACTAGCGGGAGGCGACGAGCAGTACTTC	CASRLAGGDEQYF
TRBV19	TRBJ1-2	NA	TRBD1	TGTGCCAGCCTGGGACAGGGGGATGGCTACACCTTC	CASLGQGDGYTF
TRBV9	TRBJ2-3	NA	TRBD2	TGTGCCAGCAGCCCAATAGCGGGGGGCACAGATACGCAGTATTTT	CASSPIAGGTDTQYF
TRBV5-6	TRBJ1-2	NA	TRBD1	TGTGCCAGCAACCGGGACAGTGCGTCTAACTATGGCTACACCTTC	CASNRDSASNYGYTF
TRBV6-5	TRBJ2-7	NA	TRBD1	TGTGCCAGCAGTGCCGGGACAGGGTTCTACGAGCAGTACTTC	CASSAGTGFYEQYF
TRBV7-8	TRBJ2-7	NA	NA	TGTGCCAGCAGCTTGGGACACCTCAGCTCGTACGAGCAGTACTTC	CASSLGHLSSYEQYF
TRBV5-6	TRBJ2-7	NA	TRBD2	TGTGCCAGCAGCTGGAAAGGGACTAGCGGGAGTTACGAGCAGTACTTC	CASSWKGTSGSYEQYF
TRBV6-5	TRBJ1-1	NA	TRBD1	TGTGCCAGCATCCGGGGACAGGGCGATACTGAAGCTTTCTTT	CASIRGQGDTEAFF
TRBV7-2	TRBJ1-5	NA	TRBD1	TGTGCCAGCAGCCCCCGACAGGGCGGTCGGAATCAGCCCCAGCATTTT	CASSPRQGGRNQPQHF
TRBV2	TRBJ1-5	once	NA	TGTGCCAGCAGGCCGGGACTCGGCAATCAGCCCCAGCATTTT	CASRPGLGNQPQHF
TRBV4-2	TRBJ1-1	NA	NA	TGTGCCAGCAGTACCCAGGGAAGGACTGAAGCTTTCTTT	CASSTQGRTEAFF
TRBV27	TRBJ2-7	NA	NA	TGTGCCAGCAGTTTTCAGGGGCGCGACGAGCAGTACTTC	CASSFQGRDEQYF
TRBV25-1	TRBJ2-2	NA	NA	TGTGCCAGCGGAAGACAGGCCCCCGGGGAGCTGTTTTTT	CASGRQAPGELFF
TRBV9	TRBJ2-7	few	NA	TGTGCCAGCAGCGGCTACGGGAGCTCCTACGAGCAGTACTTC	CASSGYGSSYEQYF
TRBV7-2	TRBJ2-1	NA	NA	TGTGCCAGCAGCTTTCAGGGTGTGGATGAGCAGTTCTTC	CASSFQGVDEQFF
TRBV6-4	TRBJ2-2	NA	NA	TGTGCCAGCAGTGGAGAGGCGAACACCGGGGAGCTGTTTTTT	CASSGEANTGELFF
TRBV27	TRBJ2-3	NA	NA	TGTGCCAGCAGTTCACAGGGTCTTCGCACAGATACGCAGTATTTT	CASSSQGLRTDTQYF
TRBV18	TRBJ2-3	NA	TRBD2	TGTGCCAGCTCTCCAGCGGGAGGGGCAGATACGCAGTATTTT	CASSPAGGADTQYF
TRBV9	TRBJ2-7	NA	TRBD1	TGTGCCAGCAGCAAAACAGGGGGCAACTATGGCGAGCAGTACTTC	CASSKTGGNYGEQYF
TRBV9	TRBJ2-7	NA	NA	TGTGCCAGCAGCCCCGGGGGAGGCGTGATTTCCCACGAGCAGTACTTC	CASSPGGGVISHEQYF
TRBV4-3	TRBJ2-7	NA	TRBD2	TGCGCCAGCAGCCAAGGACTAGCGGGAGCGGTCCCCTACGAGCAGTACTTC	CASSQGLAGAVPYEQYF
TRBV10-3	TRBJ1-2	NA	NA	TGTGCCATCACCGAGACAGGACTTCGTGGCTATGGCTACACCTTC	CAITETGLRGYGYTF
TRBV7-3	TRBJ2-1	NA	TRBD2	TGTGCCAGCAGCAAACTAGCGGGAGAGGGCAATGAGCAGTTCTTC	CASSKLAGEGNEQFF
TRBV7-9	TRBJ1-1	NA	TRBD1	TGTGCCAGCAGCTTAGGACAGGGGGGCGAAAACACTGAAGCTTTCTTT	CASSLGQGGENTEAFF
TRBV6-1	TRBJ2-1	NA	TRBD2	TGTGCCAGCCGGCCAGGGCTAGCGGGAGCCGATGAGCAGTTCTTC	CASRPGLAGADEQFF
TRBV6-1	TRBJ2-7	few	TRBD1	TGTGCCAGCAGTGAGCAGGGGGATTACGAGCAGTACTTC	CASSEQGDYEQYF
TRBV6-1	TRBJ2-7	NA	NA	TGTGCCAGCAAACTCCCAGGGGCCATACCCTACGAGCAGTACTTC	CASKLPGAIPYEQYF
TRBV2	TRBJ1-2	NA	TRBD1	TGTGCCAGCAGTTGGACAGGGGGGGATGGCTACACCTTC	CASSWTGGDGYTF
TRBV6-5	TRBJ2-6	NA	NA	TGTGCCAGCACCCCCTCCGGGTCTGGGGCCAACGTCCTGACTTTC	CASTPSGSGANVLTF
TRBV19	TRBJ1-2	NA	NA	TGTGCCAGTAGTACCTCCGGGATCTTCTATGGCTACACCTTC	CASSTSGIFYGYTF
TRBV6-5	TRBJ2-1	NA	NA	TGTGCCAGTCGAGCAGGGAACTACAATGAGCAGTTCTTC	CASRAGNYNEQFF
TRBV28	TRBJ1-3	few	TRBD1	TGTGCCAGCAGTCCAATAGACAGGGTAGGAGGAAACACCATATATTTT	CASSPIDRVGGNTIYF
TRBV29-1	TRBJ2-3	NA	TRBD2	TGCAGCGTTGTGGTCGTTAGCGGGAGGGCGGGGACAGATACGCAGTATTTT	CSVVVVSGRAGTDTQYF
TRBV29-1	TRBJ1-2	NA	NA	TGCAGCGCCGCGGGTGGGTCCTCGTCCTATGGCTACACCTTC	CSAAGGSSSYGYTF
TRBV7-2	TRBJ1-2	NA	NA	TGTGCCAGCAGCTTAAGTCACACTAACTATGGCTACACCTTC	CASSLSHTNYGYTF
TRBV7-9	TRBJ2-1	NA	TRBD2	TGTGCCAGCAGCTCCTCGGGGGGAGCTGACTACAATGAGCAGTTCTTC	CASSSSGGADYNEQFF
TRBV11-3	TRBJ2-7	NA	TRBD2	TGTGCCAGCAGCTTCGGCGGGAGGGCCGGGGAGCAGTACTTC	CASSFGGRAGEQYF
TRBV7-2	TRBJ2-2	NA	NA	TGTGCCAGCAGCTTAGTATTGGGGCCAGGGGTTACCGGGGAGCTGTTTTTT	CASSLVLGPGVTGELFF
TRBV6-6	TRBJ2-5	NA	NA	TGTGCCAGCAGTGTCCCGGGGGAGACCCAGTACTTC	CASSVPGETQYF
TRBV7-6	TRBJ1-2	NA	NA	TGTGCCAGCAGCGCCATCGTGGGGCCACACTCCTTC	CASSAIVGPHSF
TRBV7-7	TRBJ2-5	NA	TRBD2	TGTGCTAGCAGCTTAGGGGCAGCGGGAGTCGGGGAGACCCAGTACTTC	CASSLGAAGVGETQYF
TRBV6-1	TRBJ1-5	NA	NA	TGTGCCAGCAGCGCGGGACGGTGGAATCAGCCCCAGCATTTT	CASSAGRWNQPQHF
TRBV7-6	TRBJ2-5	NA	TRBD2	TGTGCCAGCAGACTAGTGGGACTAATGTTTGAGACCCAGTACTTC	CASRLVGLMFETQYF
TRBV7-6	TRBJ2-2	NA	NA	TGTGCCAGCAGCCCACAGACGGGAAACACCGGGGAGCTGTTTTTT	CASSPQTGNTGELFF
TRBV11-2	TRBJ2-7	NA	TRBD2	TGTGCCAGCAGCCCGGGGGACAGCGGGAGGAACTCCTACGAGCAGTACTTC	CASSPGDSGRNSYEQYF
TRBV11-2	TRBJ1-2	NA	NA	TGTGCCAGCAGCTCCCTTACAGGGAGTTATGGCTACACCTTC	CASSSLTGSYGYTF
TRBV5-6	TRBJ2-7	NA	TRBD1	TGTGCCAGCAGCCTACCAGGGGGCCGGGTCTCAGTCGAGCAGTACTTC	CASSLPGGRVSVEQYF
TRBV7-2	TRBJ2-2	few	TRBD1	TGTGCCAGCAGCCCTGGGGGACAGGGGAGCACCGGGGAGCTGTTTTTT	CASSPGGQGSTGELFF
TRBV27	TRBJ1-1	once	NA	TGTGCCAGCAGTCCATCGAGGGTGGAGAACACTGAAGCTTTCTTT	CASSPSRVENTEAFF
TRBV7-9	TRBJ1-3	NA	NA	TGTGCCAGCAGCGGTGGCACAGGGACTGGAAACACCATATATTTT	CASSGGTGTGNTIYF
TRBV7-7	TRBJ2-3	NA	TRBD2	TGTGCCAGCAGCTTACCCGCCCGGCTAGCGGGAGACGGCACAGATACGCAGTATTTT	CASSLPARLAGDGTDTQYF
TRBV6-4	TRBJ2-3	NA	TRBD2	TGTGCCAGCAGATTAACTAGCGGAGGGCCCCCAGATACGCAGTATTTT	CASRLTSGGPPDTQYF
TRBV4-2	TRBJ2-1	NA	NA	TGTGCCAGCAGCCAGCAACAGGGCGAGGGCAATGAGCAGTTCTTC	CASSQQQGEGNEQFF
TRBV18	TRBJ2-7	NA	TRBD2	TGTGCCAGCTCACCACCCCGGCTAGCGGGAAACTACGAGCAGTACTTC	CASSPPRLAGNYEQYF
TRBV9	TRBJ1-3	NA	NA	TGTGCCAGCAGCGTAGGCGGTATATCTGGAAACACCATATATTTT	CASSVGGISGNTIYF